Listed below are T cell receptor beta chains from one sample, sequenced in a study of early T cells in non-severe SARS-CoV-2 infection. MiXCR, applied by TCRdb to the 5' RACE reads, yields one record per CDR3 protein. The sample contains about 23,000 distinct CDR3 sequences, roughly 4.7% of which appear only once. The sequenced material came from whole blood. The receptor set was obtained from an adult who was a healthcare worker with PCR-confirmed SARS-CoV-2 infection or an uninfected control (not recorded which). The CDR3 runs from the conserved cysteine through the conserved F or W. A D gene is named only where the DNA matches it firmly. Only part of the rows carry a size: once, few, many, or a class if the clone is expanded.

TGCAGTGCTCTCCGGGACAGGGCGAACACTGAAGCTTTCTTT	CSALRDRANTEAFF	TRBV20-1	many	TRBD1	TRBJ1-1
TGTGCCAGCAGCACACAGGGGGGTGAGCAGTACTTC	CASSTQGGEQYF	TRBV5-6	many	TRBD1	TRBJ2-7
TGTGCCAGTAGTATTCCCGGCAGGGGCGAAGACGGGGAGCTGTTTTTT	CASSIPGRGEDGELFF	TRBV19	many	.	TRBJ2-2
TGTGCCAGCAGTACCCCGGGGACAGGGAACTACGAGCAGTACTTC	CASSTPGTGNYEQYF	TRBV28	many	TRBD1	TRBJ2-7
TGTGCCAGCAGCGTAGAAACAGGGGAGGGCTACGAGCAGTACTTC	CASSVETGEGYEQYF	TRBV9	many	.	TRBJ2-7
TGTGCCAGCAGCCACACTAGCGGGGGGGCGGTACTCCCAGAGACCCAGTACTTC	CASSHTSGGAVLPETQYF	TRBV3-1	many	TRBD2	TRBJ2-5
TGTGCCAGCAGTTCGCTGGGGGGGAGCAATGAGCAGTTCTTC	CASSSLGGSNEQFF	TRBV28	many	TRBD2	TRBJ2-1
TGCGCCAGCAGCCAAGGAAGCGGGGGGAATAAAGAGCAGTACTTC	CASSQGSGGNKEQYF	TRBV4-1	many	TRBD2	TRBJ2-7
TGTGCCAGCAGCATCCGACAGGGAGCGGGCTATGGCTACACCTTC	CASSIRQGAGYGYTF	TRBV7-9	many	TRBD1	TRBJ1-2
TGTGCCAGCGGGACGGGCAATCAGCCCCAGCATTTT	CASGTGNQPQHF	TRBV28	few	.	TRBJ1-5
TGTGCCAGCTCCCAGCTCCATGGAAGGGAAGGCGGCTATGGCTACACCTTC	CASSQLHGREGGYGYTF	TRBV18	many	.	TRBJ1-2
TGTGCCAGCAGAAACAGGGGGCGACGGGAGACCCAGTACTTC	CASRNRGRRETQYF	TRBV6-2/TRBV6-3	many	TRBD1	TRBJ2-5
TGCGCCAGCAGCGAGAGGAGGGAGCAGTACTTC	CASSERREQYF	TRBV10-2	many	.	TRBJ2-7
TGTGCCAGCAGTAGCCGATCGTCAGATACGCAGTATTTT	CASSSRSSDTQYF	TRBV28	many	.	TRBJ2-3
TGTGCCTGGACTTCAGGAGCGGGGGGGCTAAATGAGCAGTTCTTC	CAWTSGAGGLNEQFF	TRBV30	many	TRBD2	TRBJ2-1
TGCAGTGCTAACCGGGACGAGATTATCATGAACACTGAAGCTTTCTTT	CSANRDEIIMNTEAFF	TRBV20-1	many	.	TRBJ1-1
TGTGCCAGCACTTGGACAGGGCCCTACAATGAGCAGTTCTTC	CASTWTGPYNEQFF	TRBV6-2/TRBV6-3	many	TRBD1	TRBJ2-1
TGTGCCATCCGGACTAGCGGGGGAATCAATGAGCAGTTCTTC	CAIRTSGGINEQFF	TRBV28	many	TRBD2	TRBJ2-1
TGTGCCAGCAGCTTACCAGGACTAGCGGGGGGGCTGCAAGAGACCCAGTACTTC	CASSLPGLAGGLQETQYF	TRBV7-8	many	TRBD2	TRBJ2-5
TGTGCCAGCAGTGTTAGGTCAACAGGAGGGCCCCAGCATTTT	CASSVRSTGGPQHF	TRBV6-2/TRBV6-3	many	.	TRBJ1-5
TGTGCCAGCAGCTTAACACAGGGGATGGGCACCGGGGAGCTGTTTTTT	CASSLTQGMGTGELFF	TRBV7-3	.	TRBD1	TRBJ2-2
TGTGCCAGCAGTTACGCGGGGAATTTACAGGGGAGCTATGGCTACACCTTC	CASSYAGNLQGSYGYTF	TRBV6-5	.	TRBD1	TRBJ1-2
TGCAGTGCGCTACTTGGGGGTTACTCCTACGAGCAGTACTTC	CSALLGGYSYEQYF	TRBV20-1	.	.	TRBJ2-7
TGTGTCGAGCCCGGGGGCAGCCAGAGATCCTACGAGCAGTACTTC	CVEPGGSQRSYEQYF	TRBV6-6	many	.	TRBJ2-7
TGTGCCAGCAGTTACTCCCCCCGCGCGGACGGGACAGGGGGCGTGGATACGCAGTATTTT	CASSYSPRADGTGGVDTQYF	TRBV6-5	.	TRBD1	TRBJ2-3
TGCAGCGTTACTACAGGGAAAGGCATCCAAGAGACCCAGTACTTC	CSVTTGKGIQETQYF	TRBV29-1	few	.	TRBJ2-5
TGTGCCAGCTCGCGGCCCCAGCATTTT	CASSRPQHF	TRBV7-6	many	.	TRBJ1-5
TGTGCCAGCAGCCAATTGGCGGGGCAGCCCCAGCATTTT	CASSQLAGQPQHF	TRBV16	many	.	TRBJ1-5
TGCGCCAGCACCTCTATTACTAGCGGGGAAACCCAAGAGACCCAGTACTTC	CASTSITSGETQETQYF	TRBV10-2	few	TRBD2	TRBJ2-5
TGTGCCAGCAGTTCTAGCCGAGGGAACACCGGGGAGCTGTTTTTT	CASSSSRGNTGELFF	TRBV6-5	many	.	TRBJ2-2
TGTGCCAGCAGCTTATGGGCAGGAGATACTAATGAAAAACTGTTTTTT	CASSLWAGDTNEKLFF	TRBV7-9	few	.	TRBJ1-4
TGTGCCAGCAAGGGTAGAGGCGACAATGAGCAGTTCTTC	CASKGRGDNEQFF	TRBV2	.	.	TRBJ2-1
TGTGCCAGCAGCCCCGGCCAGGAGACCCAGTACTTC	CASSPGQETQYF	TRBV7-9	medium-sized	.	TRBJ2-5
TGTGCCAGCAGCCCCCGGGACAGGGTTGCATTCACTGAAGCTTTCTTT	CASSPRDRVAFTEAFF	TRBV7-2	.	TRBD1	TRBJ1-1
TGTGCCAGCAGAGGGACAGGGGTCACAGATACGCAGTATTTT	CASRGTGVTDTQYF	TRBV5-5	few	TRBD1	TRBJ2-3
TGTGCCTGGAGACGGGGACTAACGGCAAGTGGCTACACCTTC	CAWRRGLTASGYTF	TRBV30	few	.	TRBJ1-2
TGTGCCAGCAGATCTTCAGGATACCTCTCCGAGCAGTACTTC	CASRSSGYLSEQYF	TRBV12-3/TRBV12-4	many	.	TRBJ2-7